The 17 T cell receptor beta chains below come from one sample, sequenced in a study of blood T cell repertoires in COVID-19. Generated by immunoSEQ multiplex PCR, the TCRdb table keeps only in-frame clones and is missing some. This sample has about 270,000 clones, with about 89% found just once. The sequenced sample was peripheral blood. The receptors derive from a man aged 35-49 years with active or convalescent COVID-19.

This chain links TRBV19 with TRBJ1-1, with D uncertain. CDR3 length equals 14 residues. V was shortened by 7 bases and J by 0 bases, with 12 bases between the two germline ends. Germline V gene data show CDR1 as LNHDA and CDR2 as SQIVND (reference sequence). This CDR3 reads CASTLELLNTEAFF. CDR3 DNA sequence: TGTGCCAGTACCCTAGAGCTCCTGAACACTGAAGCTTTCTTT.

This chain joins TRBV13 and TRBJ2-2; 10 nucleotides match TRBD2. Germline V lookup: CDR1 PRHDT, CDR2 FYEKMQ (reference sequence). The J segment lost 1 base and the V segment lost 3 bases, leaving 5 bases of the junction unmatched. The CDR3 loop spans 17 amino acids. CDR3 protein: CASSFLLAGVNTGELFF. The CDR3 DNA is TGTGCCAGCAGCTTCCTCCTAGCGGGGGTGAACACCGGGGAGCTGTTTTTT.

The J gene is TRBJ2-6, the V gene TRBV5-1, with 7 positions matching TRBD1. Germline V gives CDR1 SGHRS, CDR2 YFSETQ. With V trimmed by 4 bases and J by 2 bases, 3 bases remained unmatched. This CDR3 is 15 amino acids long. DNA of the CDR3: TGCGCCAGCAGCCCCGGACAGGCTGGGGCCAACGTCCTGACTTTC. This codes for CASSPGQAGANVLTF. Using reference TRBV5-1 and TRBJ2-6 for the parts outside the CDR3, the full variable domain is KAGVTQTPRYLIKTRGQQVTLSCSPISGHRSVSWYQQTPGQGLQFLFEYFSETQRNKGNFPGRFSGRQFSNSRSEMNVSTLELGDSALYLCASSPGQAGANVLTFGAGSRLTVL.

The gene calls are TRBV5-1 and TRBJ1-1; the D gene is possibly TRBD1 (6 bases). The CDR3 has 14 amino acids. V gave up 1 base and J gave up 5 bases, with 12 bases separating them. CDR1 SGHRS and CDR2 YFSETQ come from the germline V gene. The CDR3 loop is CASSLRAGDTEAFF. CDR3 bases: TGCGCCAGCAGCTTGAGGGCAGGGGATACTGAAGCTTTCTTT.

The V and J genes are TRBV24-1 and TRBJ1-2, with D hard to call. V shed 2 bases and J shed 12 bases, with 15 bases lying between them. Germline lookup yields CDR1 KGHDR and CDR2 SFDVKD. This CDR3 is 13 amino acids long. The CDR3 DNA is TGTGCCACCAGTGATTCACAGTTCGGAGGAGACACCTTC. This gives the protein CATSDSQFGGDTF.

V usage is TRBV7-3 and J usage is TRBJ2-2, with 10 bases that match TRBD1. Germline-derived CDR1 and CDR2 are SGHTA and FQGTGA. Germline trimming cut 4 bases from V and 2 bases from J; bases unmatched to any gene: 4. This CDR3 comprises 16 residues. CDR3 coding DNA: TGTGCCAGCAGCTACCGGGACAGGGGAAACACCGGGGAGCTGTTTTTT. Encoded protein: CASSYRDRGNTGELFF.

In the case of this clone: The junction shows a germline mismatch at one end, possibly a read error. The V gene is TRBV6-6, the J gene TRBJ1-6; D unclear. Germline-derived CDR1 and CDR2 are MNHNY and SVGAGI (reference sequence). The CDR3 covers 16 residues. CDR3 sequence reads: CASSPRESSYNSPPHF. CDR3 nucleotide sequence: TGTGCCAGCAGCCCGAGGGAGAGCTCCTATAATTCACCCCCCCACTTT.

The J gene is TRBJ2-7, the V gene TRBV18, with D unclear. This CDR3 contains 14 residues. V shed 3 bases and J shed 2 bases, with 11 bases lying between them. Germline V gives CDR1 KGHSH, CDR2 LQKENI. Here the CDR3 reads CASSPPTSTYEQYF. In DNA, the CDR3 is TGTGCCAGCTCACCTCCGACATCCACCTACGAGCAGTACTTC. The full variable domain, its missing parts supplied by reference TRBV18 and TRBJ2-7, is NAGVMQNPRHLVRRRGQEARLRCSPMKGHSHVYWYRQLPEEGLKFMVYLQKENIIDESGMPKERFSAEFPKEGPSILRIQQVVRGDSAAYFCASSPPTSTYEQYFGPGTRLTVT.

The chain is built from TRBV7-9 and TRBJ1-2, with D possibly TRBD1 on 5 matching bases. This CDR3 comprises 13 residues. Trimming removed 0 bases at V and 8 bases at J, with 10 bases between. Germline values: CDR1 SEHNR, CDR2 FQNEAQ (reference sequence). The CDR3 DNA is TGTGCCAGCAGCTTAGCAGGGGCAGGGGGCTACACCTTC. Residues: CASSLAGAGGYTF.

The chain recombines TRBV19 with TRBJ1-2; D perhaps matches TRBD1 (6 bases). The V and J ends lost 5 bases and 8 bases respectively, with 15 bases between them. This CDR3 has 13 residues. Germline loops: CDR1 LNHDA, CDR2 SQIVND (reference sequence). CDR3 loop: CASSAQGGRGYTF. The CDR3 DNA sequence: TGTGCCAGTAGTGCACAGGGCGGAAGAGGCTACACCTTC.

This rearrangement joins TRBV19 to TRBJ2-5; TRBD2 agrees at 8 bases. Germline assignment: CDR1 LNHDA and CDR2 SQIVND (reference sequence). This CDR3 has 15 amino acids. The V gene end was trimmed by 6 bases and the J gene end by 5 bases; junction bases not matched to a gene: 11. This chain's CDR3 is CASSTGGGLRETQYF. The DNA of the CDR3 is TGTGCCAGTAGCACCGGGGGGGGGCTTCGGGAGACCCAGTACTTC. The complete variable domain, with remaining parts taken from reference TRBV19 and TRBJ2-5, reads DGGITQSPKYLFRKEGQNVTLSCEQNLNHDAMYWYRQDPGQGLRLIYYSQIVNDFQKGDIAEGYSVSREKKESFPLTVTSAQKNPTAFYLCASSTGGGLRETQYFGPGTRLLVL.

As concerns this clone: Other DNA sequences in the sample encode the same CDR3. The V call is TRBV6-5, the J call TRBJ1-5; 7 bases map to TRBD1. There are 14 residues in the CDR3. The germline V gene has CDR1 MNHEY and CDR2 SVGAGI. Trimming cost V 6 bases and J 6 bases; bases outside gene matches: 8. Here the CDR3 reads CASRGGQVPQPQHF. The CDR3 DNA reads as TGTGCCAGCAGAGGAGGACAGGTACCTCAGCCCCAGCATTTT.

In this sample, this clone turned up once. The J gene is TRBJ2-3, the V gene TRBV5-4; a possible D gene is TRBD2 (5 bases). The V end lost 1 base, the J end lost 2 bases, and 20 bases lay between the germline ends. Germline V lookup: CDR1 SGHNT, CDR2 YYREEE (reference sequence). The CDR3 length is 18 residues. The CDR3 DNA sequence: TGTGCCAGCAGCTTGAGGTACGTGGGAGAGCCCCCCACAGATACGCAGTATTTT. Translated: CASSLRYVGEPPTDTQYF. Complete variable domain (other parts from reference TRBV5-4 and TRBJ2-3): ETGVTQSPTHLIKTRGQQVTLRCSSQSGHNTVSWYQQALGQGPQFIFQYYREEENGRGNFPPRFSGLQFPNYSSELNVNALELDDSALYLCASSLRYVGEPPTDTQYFGPGTRLTVL.

This sequence joins TRBV19 and TRBJ2-4, with D unclear. V was pared by 6 bases and J by 9 bases, with 15 bases between. Germline loops: CDR1 LNHDA, CDR2 SQIVND (reference sequence). This CDR3 is built from 13 residues. CDR3 loop: CASSIKVLSIQYF. In DNA, the CDR3 is TGTGCCAGTAGCATAAAAGTATTGAGCATTCAGTACTTC.

The chain uses TRBV11-3 and TRBJ2-3, with 10 bases that match TRBD1. This CDR3 contains 17 residues. V lost 5 bases, J lost 6 bases, and 14 bases stayed unmatched. CDR1 is SGHNT and CDR2 is YENEEA in the germline V gene. The CDR3 here is CASSPTARDRGVDTQYF. CDR3 in DNA: TGTGCCAGCAGCCCGACAGCGCGGGACAGGGGTGTGGATACGCAGTATTTT.

The gene calls are TRBV5-6 and TRBJ1-2; D remains ambiguous. The germline V gene encodes CDR1 SGHDT and CDR2 YYEEEE. There are 13 residues in the CDR3. The germline V and J ends were trimmed by 2 bases and 3 bases, with 8 bases remaining between them. CDR3 in amino acids: CASSFNLDYGYTF. Here the CDR3 DNA reads TGTGCCAGCAGCTTTAACTTGGACTATGGCTACACCTTC.

V and J are TRBV5-1 and TRBJ1-3; D remains unclear. The V gene lost 0 bases and the J gene lost 2 bases, with 6 bases spanning the gap. Germline-derived CDR1 and CDR2 are SGHRS and YFSETQ. The length of the CDR3 is 14 residues. The DNA of the CDR3 is TGCGCCAGCAGCTTGGGTACAGCTGGAAACACCATATATTTT. Amino acids: CASSLGTAGNTIYF.